This T cell receptor beta chain emerged from a study of tumor and adjacent non-tumor tissue in lung cancer. At least ten counts were recorded for this clonotype. Its antigen is not known. Three rounds of nested PCR, following a modified ARM-PCR protocol, produced the TCRbeta library. TCRdb independently ran MiXCR on the multiplex PCR reads; one entry per CDR3 protein. The sample includes 65,000 to 80,000 distinct CDR3 sequences, more than 70% of them seen just once. Trimming took 3 bases from V and 4 from J, leaving 3 bases between them. Germline V gene data show CDR1 as MDHEN and CDR2 as SYDVKM. The CDR3 totals 11 residues. Study results and limitations: TCR diversity was significantly greater in tumor than normal lung tissue. Tumor TCR diversity, when higher, was linked to shorter survival.

RNA was extracted from bulk tissue without any cell sorting. Newly diagnosed lung cancer patients had thoracic surgery in China, August–late 2014, without prior chemotherapy. The chain couples TRBV28 to TRBJ2-5; D is unclear. The specimen sequenced was lung tumor tissue. The sequence was collected from a man between 60 and 70 years old with non-small cell lung cancer. For the CDR3, the DNA is TGTGCCAGCAGTTTTGCAGAGACCCAGTACTTC. This codes for CASSFAETQYF.